This TCR beta chain was profiled in a study of T cell repertoires in cytomegalovirus infection (dated by TCRdb to between 2017 and 2020). Study-wide context: The peptide stimulations were aimed at well-studied HLA-B-restricted epitopes as well as recently identified HLA-C-restricted CMV epitopes, whose presentation resists viral immunomodulation. The HLA type of each donor mattered for the analysis, because public TCR beta signatures pointed to carriage of CMV infection along with the matching HLA type. Findings and caveats that apply to the study as a whole: In both this cohort and an independent roughly 350-donor cohort, the cumulative frequency of public TCR beta family members distinguished carriers of CMV infection plus the relevant HLA type. The ex vivo response was dominated by HLA-C-restricted CMV-specific TCR beta clonotypes, which also provided the single most frequent clonotype in two of eight donors.

The sample was run on an Illumina HiSeq 1500. In TCRdb, the public reads were trimmed at Q25 with fastp and aligned with MiXCR, with productive beta chains retained. Rows are unified per CDR3 protein, each entry keeping the most common DNA and genes. The sample table shows approximately 990,000 distinct CDR3 sequences, and less than 35% are seen once. Jointly, the top ten make up over 13% of the sample. As encoded in the germline V gene, CDR1 is MGHDK while CDR2 is SYGVNS. V is cut by 1 base and J by 1 base, and the space between the germline ends is 16 bases. The CDR3, cysteine through phenylalanine, is 17 amino acids long. Only CDR3 DNA remains: 51 bases, in frame from the first base. The treatment or condition label on this specimen signifies: in vitro stimulation with specific CMV peptide epitopes to enrich CMV-specific T cells. Regarding this clonotype: Its antigen is not yet known. No much larger clonotype is one base removed from it; base qualities were not supplied.

The V gene is TRBV25-1 and the J gene is TRBJ1-1, with TRBD1 as a weak D call on 6 bases. The receptor was derived from a human donor in good health (CMV status not recorded). Some clones in this sample may be carry-over from other donors' samples. The sequencing used cultured CD8+ T cells from PBMCs, collected from culture after CMV antigen stimulation. The DNA is TGTGCCAGCAGTGAATTTCTCCAGGGGAGCGGGAACACTGAAGCTTTCTTT. Its protein reads: CASSEFLQGSGNTEAFF.